Each of the 17 T cell receptor beta chains below was sequenced from the same sample in a study of blood T cell repertoires in COVID-19. Measured with immunoSEQ multiplex PCR; TCRdb has only the in-frame clones, and not every one. The table lists approximately 75,000 clones, more than 60% of them singletons. The material sequenced was peripheral blood. These receptors were collected from a woman aged 80 or over with active or convalescent COVID-19.

The V gene is TRBV11-3, the J gene TRBJ1-1; the D gene is possibly TRBD1 (5 bases). The CDR3 runs to 13 residues. V lost 5 bases, J lost 1 base, and 8 bases lay in between. Germline CDR1 SGHNT, CDR2 YENEEA. Here the CDR3 reads CASSQDRNTEAFF. The DNA of the CDR3 is TGTGCCAGCAGCCAAGACAGGAACACTGAAGCTTTCTTT.

The chain carries TRBV6-6 and TRBJ2-7; 8 nucleotides agree with TRBD1. CDR1 is MNHNY, CDR2 SVGAGI, per germline (reference sequence). Trimming removed 6 bases from V and 6 bases from J; junction bases left unmatched: 4. The CDR3 has 12 amino acids. The CDR3 nucleotides read TGTGCCAGCAGCCAGGACAGGGTCGAGCAGTACTTC. It codes for CASSQDRVEQYF.

This chain joins TRBV7-2 and TRBJ2-7; 11 bases align to TRBD2. There are 15 residues in the CDR3. In germline, CDR1 is SGHTA, CDR2 FQGNSA. V was pared by 2 bases and J by 5 bases, with 5 bases of the junction left unmatched. Here the CDR3 DNA reads TGTGCCAGCAGCTTACTAGCGGGGGGTTGGGACGAGCAGTACTTC. This gives the protein CASSLLAGGWDEQYF.

J is TRBJ2-5 and V is TRBV10-1; D perhaps matches TRBD2 (5 bases). V dropped 4 bases and J dropped 0 bases, with 15 bases sitting between them. The CDR3 totals 16 residues. Germline V gene sequence: CDR1 WNHNN, CDR2 SYGVQD (reference sequence). Here the CDR3 reads CASSVERSRYQETQYF. The CDR3 region has the DNA TGCGCCAGCAGTGTAGAGCGGTCTCGGTACCAAGAGACCCAGTACTTC.

The chain joins TRBV10-2 to TRBJ2-1; TRBD1 might be the D (6 bases). V shed 7 bases and J shed 7 bases, with 35 bases lying between them. Germline V gives CDR1 WSHSY, CDR2 SAAADI. This CDR3 has 20 amino acids. The CDR3, as DNA: TGCGCCAGCACGATCTCGAGTGGCTATCGACAGGTAGAAAAAGGGAATGAGCAGTTCTTC. Protein sequence: CASTISSGYRQVEKGNEQFF.

The rearrangement links TRBV29-1 to TRBJ2-2; 8 bases agree with TRBD1. Germline CDR1 and CDR2: SQVTM and ANQGSEA. This CDR3 has 13 residues. Germline trimming cut 4 bases from V and 4 bases from J; bases unmatched to any gene: 2. DNA of the CDR3: TGCAGCGTTGGGACAGGGATCACCGGGGAGCTGTTTTTT. This codes for CSVGTGITGELFF.

The CDR3 loop is CAWTMDRGAQETQYF. The CDR3, as DNA: TGTGCCTGGACCATGGACAGGGGGGCACAAGAGACCCAGTACTTC. The genes are TRBV30 and TRBJ2-5, with 10 bases that match TRBD1. Looked up from germline, CDR1 is GTSNPN and CDR2 is SVGIG (reference sequence). Trimming removed 4 bases from V and 2 bases from J; junction bases left unmatched: 7. The CDR3 contains 15 residues.

The V call is TRBV7-2, the J call TRBJ1-3; D gene ambiguous. This CDR3 is 16 amino acids long. V lost 1 base to trimming and J lost 4 bases, with 14 bases between them. Per the germline V gene, CDR1 is SGHTA and CDR2 is FQGNSA. CDR3 nucleotide sequence: TGTGCCAGCAGCTTAGGGGGAGCCGACTCCGGAAACACCATATATTTT. Translated: CASSLGGADSGNTIYF. The complete variable domain, with remaining parts taken from reference TRBV7-2 and TRBJ1-3, reads GAGVSQSPSNKVTEKGKDVELRCDPISGHTALYWYRQSLGQGLEFLIYFQGNSAPDKSGLPSDRFSAERTGGSVSTLTIQRTQQEDSAVYLCASSLGGADSGNTIYFGEGSWLTVV.

This clone was counted a few times. V gene TRBV6-4 combines with J gene TRBJ1-5; no clear D. Trimming stripped 6 bases from V and 5 bases from J, with 14 bases between. The germline V gene has CDR1 MRHNA and CDR2 SNTAGT. This CDR3 has 14 amino acids. The CDR3 nucleotides read TGTGCCAGCAGGTTCCGTACTTCACATCAGCCCCAGCATTTT. Residues: CASRFRTSHQPQHF.

This chain links TRBV11-2 with TRBJ1-1, with TRBD1 as a possible D gene (5 bases). CDR1 SGHAT and CDR2 FQNNGV come from the germline V gene. This CDR3 is 16 amino acids long. V was clipped by 1 base and J by 2 bases, with 14 bases between them. The CDR3 DNA is TGTGCCAGCAGCTTAGTTCTGTTAGGGGTTAACACTGAAGCTTTCTTT. Translation: CASSLVLLGVNTEAFF.

For the CDR3, the DNA is TGTGCCAGCAGCCGAGACAGGGATGGCTACACCTTC. Translating it yields CASSRDRDGYTF. This chain joins TRBV7-9 and TRBJ1-2; 7 bases align to TRBD1. The CDR3 consists of 12 residues. With 5 bases clipped from V and 6 bases from J, the junction kept 3 bases outside the gene matches. Per germline, CDR1 SEHNR and CDR2 FQNEAQ (reference sequence).

This clone has only a few counts. The chain couples TRBV12-3 or TRBV12-4 to TRBJ1-4, with 9 bases matching TRBD1. The CDR3 runs to 13 residues. With V trimmed by 6 bases and J by 8 bases, 4 bases remained unmatched. Here the CDR3 DNA reads TGTGCCAGCAGGGGGGACAGGGCCGAAAAACTGTTTTTT. Translation gives CASRGDRAEKLFF.

The rearrangement uses TRBV10-3 and TRBJ1-2, with D perhaps TRBD1 (6 bases). Germline assignment: CDR1 ENHRY and CDR2 SYGVKD. The V and J ends lost 3 bases and 4 bases respectively, with 12 bases between them. The CDR3 is 14 amino acids. This CDR3 reads CAISDRTDFYGYTF. CDR3 sequence (DNA): TGTGCCATCAGTGATAGGACAGACTTCTATGGCTACACCTTC.

The genes are TRBV12-3 or TRBV12-4 and TRBJ2-2, with a possible D match to TRBD1 (6 bases). Between the trimmed V and J ends, which lost 3 bases and 6 bases, there was a span of 8 bases. This CDR3 region has 13 residues. This CDR3 is CASSLGAAGELFF. CDR3 coding DNA: TGTGCCAGCAGTTTGGGGGCCGCCGGGGAGCTGTTTTTT.

This chain uses TRBV5-6 with TRBJ2-1, with D maybe TRBD1 (5 bases). The CDR3 has 13 amino acids. V was cut by 2 bases and J by 7 bases, with 10 bases left in between. Germline V gene data show CDR1 as SGHDT and CDR2 as YYEEEE. This CDR3 reads CASSLGVWNEQFF. The CDR3, as DNA: TGTGCCAGCAGCTTAGGGGTGTGGAATGAGCAGTTCTTC. The full variable domain, in which reference TRBV5-6 and TRBJ2-1 provide the parts outside the CDR3, is DAGVTQSPTHLIKTRGQQVTLRCSPKSGHDTVSWYQQALGQGPQFIFQYYEEEERQRGNFPDRFSGHQFPNYSSELNVNALLLGDSALYLCASSLGVWNEQFFGPGTRLTVL.

The rearrangement joins TRBV3-1 (or the pseudogene TRBV3-2) to TRBJ2-1; 13 bases are a match to TRBD2. Germline V lookup: CDR1 LGHDT, CDR2 YNNKEL (reference sequence). The CDR3 is made up of 15 amino acids. Losses at the gene ends were 5 bases for V and 8 bases for J; bases not matched to a gene: 6. CDR3 DNA sequence: TGTGCCAGCAGCACTAGCGGGGGGGCAGGGGATGAGCAGTTCTTC. Its translation is CASSTSGGAGDEQFF.

This rearrangement joins TRBV4-1 to TRBJ2-7; D may be TRBD1 (6 bases). Germline loops: CDR1 MGHRA, CDR2 YSYEKL. The CDR3 loop spans 16 amino acids. The germline V and J ends were trimmed by 0 bases and 7 bases, with 19 bases remaining between them. The CDR3 sequence: CASSQEVVGRGREQYF. In DNA form, the CDR3 reads TGCGCCAGCAGCCAAGAAGTAGTGGGCAGGGGCAGAGAGCAGTACTTC.